Presented here are 27 T cell receptor beta chains from one specimen sequenced in a study of blood T cell repertoires in COVID-19. The repertoire was sequenced with immunoSEQ multiplex PCR; TCRdb's copy has only in-frame clones and lacks some. The data contain roughly 7,800 clones, around 88% of them seen just once; the ten biggest clones take up approximately 6.6%. The specimen was peripheral blood. The receptors were sampled from a woman in her fifties or sixties with active or convalescent COVID-19.

This chain links TRBV28 with TRBJ2-7, with TRBD2 identical over 9 bases. After removal of 3 bases from V and 0 bases from J, the junction contained 6 bases not matched to a gene. The CDR3 extends over 16 amino acids. Germline lookup yields CDR1 MDHEN and CDR2 SYDVKM. The chain's CDR3 is CASSLNSGSISYEQYF. The CDR3 DNA reads TGTGCCAGCAGTTTGAATAGCGGGAGTATCTCCTACGAGCAGTACTTC.

The chain links TRBV9 to TRBJ1-1, with D unresolved. CDR1 and CDR2 (germline): SGDLS, YYNGEE. V shed 0 bases and J shed 0 bases, with 6 bases lying between them. The CDR3 is 14 amino acids. The CDR3 loop is CASSVEAMNTEAFF. The CDR3 DNA follows: TGTGCCAGCAGCGTAGAAGCCATGAACACTGAAGCTTTCTTT.

This sequence joins TRBV5-1 and TRBJ2-7, with D possibly being TRBD2 (7 bases). V dropped 2 bases and J dropped 7 bases, with 19 bases sitting between them. CDR1 and CDR2 (germline): SGHRS, YFSETQ. The CDR3 covers 15 residues. The DNA for the CDR3 is TGCGCCAGCAGCTTCGGGGGGACACCTCCTGGGGAGCAGTACTTC. This encodes CASSFGGTPPGEQYF.

This chain uses TRBV19 with TRBJ2-1, with a tentative D call TRBD1 (6 bases). The length of the CDR3 is 14 residues. CDR1 LNHDA and CDR2 SQIVND come from the germline V gene (reference sequence). The ends were cut back, 8 bases at V and 6 bases at J, with 17 bases in the middle. The CDR3 loop is CASRARTAFNEQFF. In nucleotides, the CDR3 is TGTGCCAGTCGAGCAAGGACAGCGTTCAATGAGCAGTTCTTC.

The chain uses TRBV7-8 and TRBJ2-1; 9 bases line up with TRBD2. The CDR3 totals 14 residues. CDR1 and CDR2 (germline): SGHVS, FQNEAQ. V lost 2 bases and J lost 11; bases outside the gene matches: 7. The CDR3 DNA sequence: TGTGCCAGCAGCTTAAGCCAGCGGGGGGCCCAGCAGTTCTTC. Protein product: CASSLSQRGAQQFF.

V and J are TRBV6-2 or TRBV6-3 and TRBJ1-2; 7 bases align to TRBD1. V shed 5 bases and J 6 bases; nucleotides not matched to a gene: 12. CDR1 is MNHEY, CDR2 SVGEGT, per germline. This CDR3 comprises 15 residues. The CDR3 coding sequence is TGTGCCAGCAGTATAGGGGGCGCGACCGGGAATGGCTACACCTTC. As protein: CASSIGGATGNGYTF.

This chain connects TRBV18 to TRBJ2-7, with TRBD1 matching over 9 bases. V was pared by 2 bases and J by 3 bases, with 5 bases of the junction left unmatched. CDR1 KGHSH and CDR2 LQKENI come from the germline V gene. The CDR3 is made up of 15 amino acids. CDR3 protein: CASSPGTGPYYEQYF. In nucleotides, the CDR3 is TGTGCCAGCTCACCAGGGACAGGGCCCTACTACGAGCAGTACTTC.

V is TRBV5-1 and J is TRBJ2-7; no clear D gene. V lost 0 bases and J 6 bases, leaving 10 bases between the germline ends. The V gene's germline CDR1 is SGHRS and CDR2 YFSETQ. The CDR3 totals 13 residues. The CDR3 DNA reads TGCGCCAGCAGCTTGGATTCCGGTGGCGAGCAGTACTTC. Translated, it gives CASSLDSGGEQYF.

V gene TRBV10-2 combines with J gene TRBJ2-1, with 13 bases matching TRBD2. The CDR3 consists of 13 residues. The junction had 4 bases not matched to a gene; V was cut back by 8 bases and J by 9 bases. Germline V gene sequence: CDR1 WSHSY, CDR2 SAAADI. Written as DNA, the CDR3 is TGCGCCAGCGGGGGACTAGCGGGAAGTGAGCAGTTCTTC. This encodes CASGGLAGSEQFF.

The chain is built from TRBV19 and TRBJ2-2, with a tentative D call TRBD1 (5 bases). V was clipped by 5 bases and J by 4 bases, with 11 bases between them. The CDR3 contains 14 residues. Germline V gives CDR1 LNHDA, CDR2 SQIVND (reference sequence). The CDR3: CASSGAGRTGELFF. Here the CDR3 DNA reads TGTGCCAGTAGTGGGGCAGGACGCACCGGGGAGCTGTTTTTT.

This clone is deemed medium-sized (0.01 to 0.1%). This chain links TRBV6-6 with TRBJ1-6; weak D call: TRBD1 (6 bases). Germline CDR1 is MNHNY and CDR2 is SVGAGI (reference sequence). The V and J ends lost 7 bases and 7 bases respectively, with 14 bases between them. The CDR3 length is 14 residues. CDR3 nucleotides: TGTGCCAGCACTCCGACAGGCGGAAATTCACCCCTCCACTTT. It encodes CASTPTGGNSPLHF.

The chain employs TRBV3-1 (or the pseudogene TRBV3-2) and TRBJ1-3; TRBD1 is a possible D gene (5 bases). Germline assignment: CDR1 LGHDT and CDR2 YNNKEL (reference sequence). There are 12 residues in the CDR3. Trimming cost V 3 bases and J 8 bases, with 8 bases left between them. The CDR3 loop reads CASSQGPDTIYF. CDR3 nucleotides: TGTGCCAGCAGCCAGGGGCCGGACACCATATATTTT.

This chain links TRBV6-4 with TRBJ2-6, with 7 bases matching TRBD1. V gave up 6 bases and J gave up 2 bases; unmatched junction bases: 13. The length of the CDR3 is 18 residues. The germline V gene encodes CDR1 MRHNA and CDR2 SNTAGT. CDR3 nucleotide sequence: TGTGCCAGCAGGGTGACAGGGCCTTTGCCCCCTGGGGCCAACGTCCTGACTTTC. This translates into CASRVTGPLPPGANVLTF.

This clone was observed once. An end of the junction does not agree with germline; a read error may underlie this. The genes are TRBV3-1 (or the pseudogene TRBV3-2) and TRBJ2-1; TRBD2 aligns across 8 bases. The germline V gene encodes CDR1 LGHDT and CDR2 YNNKEL (reference sequence). This CDR3 is built from 14 residues. The CDR3 sequence is CASSQEMRGALPIF. In DNA, the CDR3 is TGTGCCAGCAGCCAAGAAATGCGGGGGGCGCTTCCCATCTTC.

The chain recombines TRBV19 with TRBJ2-7; D is perhaps TRBD1 (6 bases). CDR1 is LNHDA and CDR2 is SQIVND in the germline V gene (reference sequence). The CDR3 covers 14 residues. V was cut by 5 bases and J by 2 bases, with 13 bases left in between. The CDR3 region has the DNA TGTGCCAGTAGTTCCCGGGACACGGCCTACGAGCAGTACTTC. It translates to CASSSRDTAYEQYF.

The chain has TRBV9 and TRBJ2-1; 14 bases match TRBD2. V shed 4 bases, J shed 4 bases, and the junction held 4 bases outside the gene matches. The germline V gene has CDR1 SGDLS and CDR2 YYNGEE. The CDR3 is made up of 16 amino acids. The DNA of the CDR3 is TGTGCCAGCAGCAAACGGACTAGCGGGGGGTACAATGAGCAGTTCTTC. Residues: CASSKRTSGGYNEQFF.

The chain recombines TRBV12-5 with TRBJ2-1; TRBD2 matches at 7 bases. Germline V gives CDR1 LGHNT, CDR2 FRNRAP. This CDR3 is 16 amino acids long. V shed 0 bases and J 8 bases; nucleotides not matched to a gene: 10. CDR3 region: CASGLVLTGGLHEQFF. CDR3 DNA sequence: TGTGCTAGTGGTTTGGTATTAACGGGGGGACTGCATGAGCAGTTCTTC.

The J gene is TRBJ2-3, the V gene TRBV28, with D possibly matching TRBD1 (6 bases). The germline gives CDR1 MDHEN, CDR2 SYDVKM. CDR3 length: 16 residues. V gave up 8 bases and J gave up 4 bases, with 22 bases separating them. This chain's CDR3 is CASYEVGGRGPDTQYF. In nucleotides, the CDR3 is TGTGCCAGCTACGAAGTTGGGGGCAGGGGCCCAGATACGCAGTATTTT.

The rearrangement uses TRBV11-2 and TRBJ2-7, with 9 bases fitting TRBD1. The CDR3 contains 14 residues. J was trimmed by 6 bases and V by 5 bases; bases with no gene match: 8. Germline V gives CDR1 SGHAT, CDR2 FQNNGV. CDR3 sequence (DNA): TGTGCCAGCAGCCCAGGACAGGGGATAGCCGAGCAGTACTTC. Translated: CASSPGQGIAEQYF.

This clone occurred a few times. The V gene is TRBV19, the J gene TRBJ1-6; 7 bases match TRBD1. With V trimmed by 2 bases and J by 14 bases, 6 bases remained unmatched. This CDR3 is built from 13 residues. Germline V gives CDR1 LNHDA, CDR2 SQIVND (reference sequence). CDR3 region: CASSITPQGALHF. The CDR3, as DNA: TGTGCCAGTAGTATAACTCCCCAGGGGGCCCTCCACTTT.

V and J are TRBV6-6 and TRBJ2-1; D is possibly TRBD1 (6 bases). There are 15 residues in the CDR3. CDR1 is MNHNY and CDR2 is SVGAGI in the germline V gene (reference sequence). V lost 2 bases, J lost 7 bases, and 15 bases lay in between. CDR3 sequence (DNA): TGTGCCAGCAGTTACCGAGGGGGACGTCGGAATGAGCAGTTCTTC. The encoded protein is CASSYRGGRRNEQFF.

The CDR3 region is CASSLAGRGDTEAFF. The CDR3 DNA follows: TGCGCCAGCAGCTTGGCGGGCAGGGGGGACACTGAAGCTTTCTTT. This sequence joins TRBV5-1 and TRBJ1-1, with 7 bases identical to TRBD1. The V gene's germline CDR1 is SGHRS and CDR2 YFSETQ. The J segment lost 3 bases and the V segment lost 0 bases, leaving 5 bases of the junction unmatched. The CDR3 extends over 15 amino acids.

V is TRBV18 and J is TRBJ2-5; 7 bases fit TRBD2. Trimming cost V 3 bases and J 2 bases; bases outside gene matches: 9. The germline V gene encodes CDR1 KGHSH and CDR2 LQKENI. The CDR3 totals 16 residues. In nucleotides, the CDR3 is TGTGCCAGCTCACCTCTCGGTAGCGGGCTACAAGAGACCCAGTACTTC. It yields the protein CASSPLGSGLQETQYF. The full variable domain, with the rest looked up from reference TRBV18 and TRBJ2-5, is NAGVMQNPRHLVRRRGQEARLRCSPMKGHSHVYWYRQLPEEGLKFMVYLQKENIIDESGMPKERFSAEFPKEGPSILRIQQVVRGDSAAYFCASSPLGSGLQETQYFGPGTRLLVL.

This clone has only a few counts. The chain employs TRBV21-1 and TRBJ1-2; TRBD1 is taken as the D call from the table, unchecked against the DNA. TRBV21-1 is deemed a pseudogene. The CDR3 loop spans 17 amino acids. CDR3 sequence reads: CASNVAFRTGRNYGYTF. CDR3 coding DNA: TGTGCCAGCAACGTGGCCTTTCGGACAGGAAGGAACTATGGCTACACCTTC.

The chain couples TRBV28 to TRBJ1-6, with TRBD1 matching 7 bases. J gave up 10 bases and V 3 bases, and 18 bases lay outside the gene matches. Germline values: CDR1 MDHEN, CDR2 SYDVKM. The CDR3 has 18 residues. The CDR3 spells CASSLPPGQSSLESPLHF. The DNA of the CDR3 is TGTGCCAGCAGTTTGCCCCCGGGACAGTCCTCTTTAGAATCACCCCTCCACTTT.

By share, this clone counts as large (0.1 to 1%). V usage is TRBV7-9 and J usage is TRBJ2-2; 8 nucleotides line up with TRBD1. Per the germline V gene, CDR1 is SEHNR and CDR2 is FQNEAQ (reference sequence). This CDR3 contains 15 residues. V lost 0 bases to trimming and J lost 4 bases; unmatched junction nucleotides: 1. For the CDR3, the DNA is TGTGCCAGCAGCTTAGCCGGACAGGGCACCGGGGAGCTGTTTTTT. It translates to CASSLAGQGTGELFF.

The chain uses TRBV19 and TRBJ1-5; D unclear. The V gene's germline CDR1 is LNHDA and CDR2 SQIVND (reference sequence). Trimming removed 5 bases at V and 0 bases at J, with 5 bases between. The CDR3 totals 13 residues. CDR3 amino acids: CASSQDSNQPQHF. The CDR3 DNA is TGTGCCAGTAGTCAGGATAGCAATCAGCCCCAGCATTTT.